Below, one T cell receptor (beta chain) is given with its context. The data stem from a study of spatial heterogeneity in lung cancer. Study-level background: Alpha-chain sequences were consistently detected less often than beta-chain sequences.

TCRdb passed the 5' RACE reads through MiXCR, listing each CDR3 protein once. The data show some 44,000 distinct CDR3 sequences, roughly 13% seen once. This sample's time point: sample taken at primary tumor resection. Specimen: PBMCs, collected at surgery. The sequence was obtained from a male donor with early-stage non-small cell lung cancer.

This CDR3 is CASSYETGGPRSYEQYF. The DNA for the CDR3 is TGTGCCAGCAGTTACGAGACAGGGGGGCCAAGGTCCTACGAGCAGTACTTC. This sequence joins TRBV6-2 or TRBV6-3 and TRBJ2-7, with TRBD1 matching 9 bases. Looked up from germline, CDR1 is MNHEY and CDR2 is SVGEGT. The CDR3 contains 17 residues. The V segment lost 2 bases and the J segment 1 base; nucleotides outside the gene matches: 9.